Given below is one TCR beta chain in context. This specimen comes from a study of blood T cell repertoires in COVID-19. The wider study: Sites in the United States, Italy and Spain provided acute and convalescent COVID-19 samples. The cDNA or gDNA used as material had been derived from T cells, B-cell-depleted T cells, or PBMCs.

Trimming left V 6 bases short and J 1 base short, with 16 bases between. This CDR3 contains 15 residues. Germline CDR1 reads SGHAT; CDR2 reads FQNNGV. In the original processing: Amplification of reference gene primers provided the estimated nucleated cell counts. Sequenced by immunoSEQ multiplex PCR; TCRdb stores in-frame clones only, minus some. That table furnishes V, J and clone size, whereas the DNA furnished D and trimming. Found here are about 220,000 clones, 80% to 85% of them singletons; the top ten hold about 2.4%. Specimen: peripheral blood. The chain is built from TRBV11-2 and TRBJ2-7; possible D gene TRBD1, 6 bases. This sequence originates from a woman aged 55-70 years with acute or convalescent COVID-19. The CDR3 DNA sequence: TGTGCCAGCAGAGCCGGGACACCCAAGTCCTACGAGCAGTACTTC. This translates into CASRAGTPKSYEQYF. The entire variable domain, with the rest obtained from reference TRBV11-2 and TRBJ2-7, is as follows: EAGVAQSPRYKIIEKRQSVAFWCNPISGHATLYWYQQILGQGPKLLIQFQNNGVVDDSQLPKDRFSAERLKGVDSTLKIQPAKLEDSAVYLCASRAGTPKSYEQYFGPGTRLTVT.